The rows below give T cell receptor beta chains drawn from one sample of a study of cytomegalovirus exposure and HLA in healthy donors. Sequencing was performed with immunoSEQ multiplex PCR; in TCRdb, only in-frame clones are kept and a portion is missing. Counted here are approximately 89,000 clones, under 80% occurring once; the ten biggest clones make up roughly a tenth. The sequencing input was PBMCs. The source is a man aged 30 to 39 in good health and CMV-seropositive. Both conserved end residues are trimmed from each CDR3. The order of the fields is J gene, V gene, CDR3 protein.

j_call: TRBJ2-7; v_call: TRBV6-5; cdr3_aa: ASSYGAGYEQY
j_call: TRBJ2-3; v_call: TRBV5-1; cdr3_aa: ASSGGTSGIIDTQY
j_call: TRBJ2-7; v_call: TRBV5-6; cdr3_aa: ASSFMTGEIYEQY
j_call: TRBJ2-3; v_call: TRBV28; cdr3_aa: ASRVLAGRTDTQY
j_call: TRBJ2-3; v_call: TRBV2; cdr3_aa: ASSPLAGQNTDTQY
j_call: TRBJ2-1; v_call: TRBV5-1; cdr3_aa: ASSPSSPSGGYNEQF
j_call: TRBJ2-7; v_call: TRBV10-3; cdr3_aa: AISPGGSYEQY
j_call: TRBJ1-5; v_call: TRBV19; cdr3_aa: ASSTSLGQGASYSNQPQH
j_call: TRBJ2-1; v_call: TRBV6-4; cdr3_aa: ASSAGANNEQF
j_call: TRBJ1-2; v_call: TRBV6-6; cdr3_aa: ASSDRGRTIYGYT
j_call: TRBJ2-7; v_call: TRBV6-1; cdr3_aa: ASSEAHSVSSYEQY
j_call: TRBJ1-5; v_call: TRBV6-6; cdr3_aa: ASSYSARDNQPQH
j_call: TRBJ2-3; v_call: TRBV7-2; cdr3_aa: ASSLSVTDTQY
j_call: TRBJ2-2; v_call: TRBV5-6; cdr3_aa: ASSYRDRGPSNTGELF
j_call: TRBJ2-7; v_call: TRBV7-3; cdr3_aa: ASSHGTGSDEQY
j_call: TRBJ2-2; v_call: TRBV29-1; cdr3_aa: SVEGTGNDGELF
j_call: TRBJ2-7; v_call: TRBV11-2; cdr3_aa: ASSPGQRAYEQY
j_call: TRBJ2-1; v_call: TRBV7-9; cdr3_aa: ASTRERGTSNEQF
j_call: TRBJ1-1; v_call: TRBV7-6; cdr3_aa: ASSPTPGTEAF
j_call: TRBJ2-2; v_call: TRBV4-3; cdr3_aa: ASSQAPGLATNTGELF
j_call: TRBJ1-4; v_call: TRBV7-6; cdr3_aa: ASSLEQTGMGEKLF
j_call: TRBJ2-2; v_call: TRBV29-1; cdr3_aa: SGLALGGELF
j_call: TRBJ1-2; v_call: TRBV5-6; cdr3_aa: ASSLTYGYT
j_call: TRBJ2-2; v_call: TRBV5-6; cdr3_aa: ASSLALNTGELF
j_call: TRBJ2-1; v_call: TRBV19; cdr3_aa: ASSIVWSGGRQF
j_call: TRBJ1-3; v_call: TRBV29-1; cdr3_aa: SVGLSAGNTIY
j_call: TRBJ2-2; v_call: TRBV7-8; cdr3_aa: ASSLLPTGELF
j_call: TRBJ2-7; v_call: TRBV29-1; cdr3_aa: SVEDRNNYEQY
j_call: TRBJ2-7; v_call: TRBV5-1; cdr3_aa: ASSSLSSYEQY
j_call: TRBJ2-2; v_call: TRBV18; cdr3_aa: ASSPSPALNANTGELF
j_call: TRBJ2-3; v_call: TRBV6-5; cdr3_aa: ASRGTYGDTQY
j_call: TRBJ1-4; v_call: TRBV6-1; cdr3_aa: ASSEPLTGLINEKLF
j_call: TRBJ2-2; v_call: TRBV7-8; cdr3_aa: ASSQAGALVAGELF
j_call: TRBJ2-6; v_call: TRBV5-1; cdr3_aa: ASSKTVSGANVLT
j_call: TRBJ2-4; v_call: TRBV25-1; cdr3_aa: ASSEGHLKNIQY
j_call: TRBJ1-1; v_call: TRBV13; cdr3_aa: ASSARTGGYTEAF
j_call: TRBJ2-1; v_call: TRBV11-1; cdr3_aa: ASSSQDGTLQF
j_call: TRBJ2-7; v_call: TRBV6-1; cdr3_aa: ASSEEETGGYEQY
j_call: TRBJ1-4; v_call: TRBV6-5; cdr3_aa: ASSPPEGKLF
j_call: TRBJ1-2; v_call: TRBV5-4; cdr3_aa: ASSLGTGYGYT
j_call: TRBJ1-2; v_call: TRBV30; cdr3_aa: AWSPRDRWNYGYT
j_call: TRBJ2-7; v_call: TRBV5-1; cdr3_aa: ASSPGDGVYEQY
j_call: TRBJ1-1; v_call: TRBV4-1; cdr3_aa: ASTTDRGHTEAF
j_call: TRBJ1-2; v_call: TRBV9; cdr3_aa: ASSVGPGAYGYT
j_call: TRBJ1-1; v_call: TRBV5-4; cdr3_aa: ASSLGGQGVRTEAF
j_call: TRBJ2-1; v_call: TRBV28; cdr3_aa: ASSSREQF
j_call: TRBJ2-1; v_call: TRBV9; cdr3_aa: ASSVRTSTRYNEQF
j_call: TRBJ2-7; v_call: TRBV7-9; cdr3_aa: ASSLAGTGKLREQY
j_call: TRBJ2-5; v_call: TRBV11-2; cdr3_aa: ASSLVIAGGETQY
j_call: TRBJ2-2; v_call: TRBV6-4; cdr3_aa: ASSDSGGSGELF
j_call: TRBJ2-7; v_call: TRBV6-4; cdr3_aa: ASSYSAVLSYEQY
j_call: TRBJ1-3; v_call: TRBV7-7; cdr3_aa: ASSFGEDRTGNTIY